The 8 T cell receptor beta chains given below trace back to one sample, sequenced in a study of blood T cell repertoires in COVID-19. Method: immunoSEQ multiplex PCR; TCRdb's copy keeps in-frame clones and lacks some. The repertoire holds roughly 97,000 clones, with around 90% as singletons. Sequenced sample: peripheral blood. The receptor set was obtained from a human donor in a cohort sampled during active COVID-19.

This clone was counted once. The chain recombines TRBV29-1 with TRBJ1-2; 9 bases align to TRBD1. J gave up 7 bases and V 2 bases, and 8 bases lay outside the gene matches. This CDR3 is built from 14 residues. CDR1 and CDR2 (germline): SQVTM, ANQGSEA. CDR3 sequence: CSVENGGQGAGYTF. CDR3 DNA: TGCAGCGTTGAAAACGGGGGACAGGGTGCTGGCTACACCTTC.

The V gene is TRBV4-3, the J gene TRBJ2-1; TRBD2 might be the D (6 bases). Trimming stripped 3 bases from V and 9 bases from J, with 9 bases between. Germline assignment: CDR1 LGHNA and CDR2 YSLEER. The CDR3 consists of 12 residues. CDR3 region: CASSHSGGEQFF. The CDR3 nucleotides are TGCGCCAGCAGCCATAGCGGAGGTGAGCAGTTCTTC.

A note on this clone: One end of the junction is discordant with germline, which a read error may explain. The chain links TRBV2 to TRBJ1-2; 7 bases fit TRBD1. Germline V gene lookup returns CDR1 SNHLY and CDR2 FYNNEI. This CDR3 spans 16 amino acids. The CDR3 nucleotides are TGTGCCAGCAGCGAAGTGGGGACAGTACAGAACTATGGCTACACCTTC. Amino acid sequence: CASSEVGTVQNYGYTF.

The chain has TRBV28 and TRBJ1-5; 8 nucleotides agree with TRBD1. Germline CDR1 and CDR2: MDHEN and SYDVKM. The J segment lost 4 bases and the V segment lost 11 bases, leaving 13 bases of the junction unmatched. The CDR3 runs to 15 residues. Written as DNA, the CDR3 is TGTGCCGGCCGCGCAGGGGGCTCCTCTAATCAGCCCCAGCATTTT. Translated, it gives CAGRAGGSSNQPQHF.

This chain uses TRBV30 with TRBJ1-3; 7 bases match TRBD1. The CDR3 spans 17 residues. V shed 1 base and J 11 bases; nucleotides not matched to a gene: 20. Germline CDR1 and CDR2: GTSNPN and SVGIG (reference sequence). The CDR3 coding sequence is TGTGCCTGGAGTGGAAACTTCGCAGGGGGGCCTGAAGGAGCCATATATTTT. Amino acids: CAWSGNFAGGPEGAIYF.

This chain uses TRBV11-2 with TRBJ2-5; D is undetermined. Germline V lookup: CDR1 SGHAT, CDR2 FQNNGV. V lost 0 bases and J lost 1, with 6 bases in between. The CDR3 spans 14 residues. The CDR3 is CASSLEQIQETQYF. The CDR3 DNA sequence: TGTGCCAGCAGCTTAGAGCAGATCCAAGAGACCCAGTACTTC.

The chain is built from TRBV4-3 and TRBJ1-1, with D possibly matching TRBD1 (6 bases). Germline V gives CDR1 LGHNA, CDR2 YSLEER. V was shortened by 2 bases and J by 0 bases, with 25 bases between the two germline ends. The CDR3 contains 20 residues. CDR3 amino acids: CASSQRAYRDADLMNTEAFF. The DNA for the CDR3 is TGCGCCAGCAGCCAAAGAGCTTACAGGGATGCCGACCTTATGAACACTGAAGCTTTCTTT.

In DNA form, the CDR3 reads TGTGCCAGCAGTGAAAGTGGGGGGGCAGGACAGCCCCAGCATTTT. It encodes CASSESGGAGQPQHF. The J gene is TRBJ1-5, the V gene TRBV6-1; possible D gene TRBD1, 6 bases. The V gene's germline CDR1 is MNHNS and CDR2 SASEGT. This CDR3 is built from 15 residues. Trimming removed 2 bases at V and 7 bases at J, with 15 bases between.